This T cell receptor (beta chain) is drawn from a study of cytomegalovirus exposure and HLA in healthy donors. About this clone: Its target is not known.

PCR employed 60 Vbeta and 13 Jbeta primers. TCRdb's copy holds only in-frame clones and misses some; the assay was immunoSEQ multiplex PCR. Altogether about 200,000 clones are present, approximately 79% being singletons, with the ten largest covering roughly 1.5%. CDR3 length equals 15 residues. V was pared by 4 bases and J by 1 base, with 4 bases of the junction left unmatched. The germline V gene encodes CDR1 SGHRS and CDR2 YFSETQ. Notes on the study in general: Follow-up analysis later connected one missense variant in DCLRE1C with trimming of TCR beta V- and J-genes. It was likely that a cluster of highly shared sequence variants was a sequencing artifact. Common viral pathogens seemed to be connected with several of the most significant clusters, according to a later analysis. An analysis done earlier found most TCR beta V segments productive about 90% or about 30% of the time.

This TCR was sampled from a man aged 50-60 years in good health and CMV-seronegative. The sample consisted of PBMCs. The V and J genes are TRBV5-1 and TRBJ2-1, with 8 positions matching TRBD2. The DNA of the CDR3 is TGCGCCAGCAGCACCACTAGCGGATCCTACAATGAGCAGTTCTTC. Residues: CASSTTSGSYNEQFF.